Below, 16 T cell receptor beta chains from the same sample are listed, as sequenced in a study of spatial heterogeneity in lung cancer. Time point defined: sample taken at primary tumor resection. Overall study findings and caveats: One measure, the expanded intratumoral alpha and beta TCR count, tracked tumor mutation counts.

TCRdb re-analysed the 5' RACE reads in MiXCR, keeping a single row per CDR3 protein. The sample lists several thousand distinct CDR3 sequences, roughly 5.2% occurring once. Which antigens these TCRs recognize remains unknown. The sequencing used lung tumor tissue, collected at surgery. Receptors originate from a male donor with early-stage non-small cell lung cancer.

This clonotype was seen at least ten times. Being off target in a library aimed at alpha chains, this beta chain has a size of little meaning. The CDR3 is CASSQAWSSNQPQHF. The CDR3 nucleotides read TGCGCCAGCAGCCAAGCTTGGTCTAGCAATCAGCCCCAGCATTTT. This rearrangement joins TRBV4-1 to TRBJ1-5; D is unclear. Per germline, CDR1 MGHRA and CDR2 YSYEKL. The CDR3 is 15 amino acids. V was pared by 1 base and J by 0 bases, with 7 bases between.

This clonotype was detected ten times or more. The library was prepared for alpha chains; this beta chain is a stray read, so its frequency means little. The CDR3 is CASSQMTENTEAFF. CDR3 bases: TGTGCCAGCAGCCAGATGACAGAGAACACTGAAGCTTTCTTT. The chain links TRBV7-9 to TRBJ1-1, with D possibly TRBD1 on 5 matching bases. The V end lost 5 bases, the J end lost 1 base, and 11 bases lay between the germline ends. This CDR3 has 14 amino acids. CDR1 and CDR2 from the germline V gene are SEHNR and FQNEAQ (reference sequence).

This clonotype has ten or more counts. A library prepared for alpha chains yielded this beta chain as an off-target read; its size is of little meaning. The V and J genes are TRBV2 and TRBJ1-5; D is unclear. Germline V lookup: CDR1 SNHLY, CDR2 FYNNEI. CDR3 size: 14 residues. V shed 3 bases and J shed 0 bases, with 6 bases lying between them. Written as DNA, the CDR3 is TGTGCCAGCAGTGACAGCTATAGCAATCAGCCCCAGCATTTT. This gives the protein CASSDSYSNQPQHF.

The table lists this clonotype with many counts. This beta chain was picked up by a library intended for alpha chains and is off target, so its count carries little meaning. The chain combines TRBV24-1 with TRBJ2-3; TRBD1 matches at 9 bases. V lost 10 bases, J lost 4 bases, and 11 bases stayed unmatched. CDR3 length: 15 amino acids. The germline CDR1 and CDR2 sequences are KGHDR and SFDVKD. CDR3 DNA: TGTGCCACACGGCTAACAGGGGGCAGCGCAGATACGCAGTATTTT. Translation gives CATRLTGGSADTQYF.

In its sample, this clonotype ranks as medium-sized. This beta chain lies outside the target of a library built for alpha chains; its clone size means little. This chain uses TRBV19 with TRBJ2-7; TRBD2 aligns across 12 bases. Germline V gives CDR1 LNHDA, CDR2 SQIVND (reference sequence). Losses at the gene ends were 7 bases for V and 2 bases for J; bases not matched to a gene: 3. The CDR3 loop spans 14 amino acids. In nucleotides, the CDR3 is TGTGCCAGTACCTGGACTAGCGGGGCCTACGAGCAGTACTTC. This sequence encodes CASTWTSGAYEQYF. Supplemented by reference TRBV19 and TRBJ2-7, the full variable domain reads DGGITQSPKYLFRKEGQNVTLSCEQNLNHDAMYWYRQDPGQGLRLIYYSQIVNDFQKGDIAEGYSVSREKKESFPLTVTSAQKNPTAFYLCASTWTSGAYEQYFGPGTRLTVT.

This clonotype appeared many times. This beta chain is an off-target read within a library intended for alpha chains, so its frequency means little. The rearrangement uses TRBV7-2 and TRBJ1-5, with D perhaps matching TRBD1 (5 bases). Trimming took 1 base from V and 7 from J, leaving 11 bases between them. This CDR3 has 14 residues. Germline V gene sequence: CDR1 SGHTA, CDR2 FQGNSA. CDR3 residues: CASSLVGVGQPQHF. The CDR3 nucleotides are TGTGCCAGCAGCTTAGTAGGGGTCGGACAGCCCCAGCATTTT.

This clonotype was seen at least ten times. Within a library made for alpha chains, this beta chain is off target, and its count is uninformative. The V gene is TRBV28, the J gene TRBJ1-1; tentatively, D is TRBD1 (5 bases). The CDR3 is made up of 14 amino acids. The V and J ends lost 4 bases and 2 bases respectively, with 11 bases between them. Germline-derived CDR1 and CDR2 are MDHEN and SYDVKM. The DNA of the CDR3 is TGTGCCAGCAGTTACTGGGGGGGTAACACTGAAGCTTTCTTT. Amino acids: CASSYWGGNTEAFF.

Ten or more counts support this clonotype. For a library built for alpha chains, this beta chain is a stray read; little rests on its size. The rearrangement uses TRBV28 and TRBJ1-6; D gene ambiguous. This CDR3 comprises 13 residues. The germline V and J ends were trimmed by 8 bases and 9 bases, with 14 bases remaining between them. Germline CDR1 and CDR2: MDHEN and SYDVKM. The CDR3 region has the DNA TGTGCCAGCCAACTTAGTAGAATTTCACCCCTCCACTTT. Translation gives CASQLSRISPLHF.

A word on this clonotype: Found in a library prepared for alpha chains, this beta chain is an off-target read, and its abundance has little meaning. This chain uses TRBV10-3 with TRBJ2-7; no firm D call. CDR3 size: 12 residues. Germline CDR1 ENHRY, CDR2 SYGVKD. V was pared by 4 bases and J by 7 bases, with 11 bases between. CDR3 amino acids: CAISAVTLEQYF. Here the CDR3 DNA reads TGTGCCATCAGTGCTGTAACCCTAGAGCAGTACTTC.

This clonotype was seen repeatedly, ten times or more. The library was designed around alpha chains, so this beta chain is a stray read whose abundance carries little weight. The CDR3 region has the DNA TGTGCCAGCAGCGGGCCGGTAGCCAAAAACATTCAGTACTTC. It codes for CASSGPVAKNIQYF. The V gene is TRBV9, the J gene TRBJ2-4; D is unresolved. The CDR3 is made up of 14 amino acids. Germline V gives CDR1 SGDLS, CDR2 YYNGEE. V lost 3 bases to trimming and J lost 0 bases, with 7 bases between them.

Sample share makes this clonotype large (0.1 to 1%). Since the library was made to target alpha chains, this beta chain is a stray read and its abundance is not meaningful. The chain combines TRBV7-8 with TRBJ2-4; perhaps TRBD1 as D (8 bases). The V and J ends lost 4 bases and 6 bases respectively, with 13 bases between them. The CDR3 is 14 amino acids. Germline values: CDR1 SGHVS, CDR2 FQNEAQ. CDR3 amino acids: CASSSNRGGNIQYF. The CDR3 DNA reads as TGTGCCAGCAGCTCGAACAGGGGGGGAAACATTCAGTACTTC.

There are many counts of this clonotype. This beta chain lies outside the target of a library built for alpha chains; its clone size means little. This rearrangement joins TRBV4-2 to TRBJ2-7; 8 positions match TRBD1. J gave up 0 bases and V 4 bases, and 2 bases lay outside the gene matches. The CDR3 is made up of 14 amino acids. Germline V CDR1 and CDR2: LGHNA, YNFKEQ. CDR3 in DNA: TGTGCCAGCAGCCCCGGGACAGGCTCCTACGAGCAGTACTTC. Its protein product is CASSPGTGSYEQYF.

In its sample, this clonotype was seen many times. Since it is a stray read in a library aimed at alpha chains, this beta chain has a size that is not meaningful. J is TRBJ1-1 and V is TRBV20-1, with D uncertain. The CDR3 is 12 residues long. V was clipped by 2 bases and J by 1 base, with 5 bases between them. Germline CDR1 DFQATT, CDR2 SNEGSKA (reference sequence). The CDR3 DNA reads as TGCAGTGCTAGAACTACGAACACTGAAGCTTTCTTT. This codes for CSARTTNTEAFF.

This clonotype was found many times. This beta chain lies outside the target of a library built for alpha chains; its clone size means little. The CDR3 bases are TGTGCCAGCAGCCACTTGGGGGGGAACACTGAAGCTTTCTTT. Protein product: CASSHLGGNTEAFF. V and J are TRBV3-1 and TRBJ1-1; D may be TRBD1 (5 bases). Between the trimmed V and J ends, which lost 3 bases and 1 base, there was a span of 9 bases. CDR1 and CDR2 from the germline V gene are LGHDT and YNNKEL (reference sequence). The CDR3 is 14 amino acids.

This clonotype was counted a few times. This beta chain lies outside the target of a library built for alpha chains; its clone size means little. The chain uses TRBV6-2 or TRBV6-3 and TRBJ1-3; tentatively, D is TRBD1 (5 bases). Deletions cut 0 bases from V and 2 bases from J, with 11 bases between. This CDR3 region has 16 residues. Germline loops: CDR1 MNHEY, CDR2 SVGEGT. The CDR3 nucleotides read TGTGCCAGCAGTTACTCGAGCGGGGGAACTGGAAACACCATATATTTT. This translates into CASSYSSGGTGNTIYF.

This clonotype showed up many times. A library made for alpha chains picked up this beta chain off target, so its size means little. The chain has TRBV10-1 and TRBJ1-2; 9 bases agree with TRBD1. CDR3 size: 16 residues. Trimming at V came to 3 bases and at J to 10 bases, leaving 15 bases not matched to a gene. Germline V gene lookup returns CDR1 WNHNN and CDR2 SYGVQD (reference sequence). CDR3 bases: TGCGCCAGCAGTGACCTAGCTGGACAGGGGCCCATTGACTACACCTTC. Its translation is CASSDLAGQGPIDYTF.